These 9 T cell receptor beta chains share one sample of origin, sequenced in a study of blood T cell repertoires in COVID-19. This table comes from immunoSEQ multiplex PCR, and its TCRdb copy is limited to in-frame clones, with some not included. The table records tens of thousands of clones, 80% to 95% of them present only once. Input material: peripheral blood. All receptors derive from a man aged 55 to 70 with acute or convalescent COVID-19.

The gene calls are TRBV9 and TRBJ1-6; 7 bases are a match to TRBD1. The junction had 2 bases not matched to a gene; V was cut back by 2 bases and J by 6 bases. Germline V gene data show CDR1 as SGDLS and CDR2 as YYNGEE. This CDR3 contains 14 residues. The CDR3 DNA reads as TGTGCCAGCAGCGTGGACAGGCCTAATTCACCCCTCCACTTT. Translated, it gives CASSVDRPNSPLHF.

V usage is TRBV18 and J usage is TRBJ1-2; D call uncertain. Trimming left V 5 bases short and J 4 bases short, with 17 bases between. CDR3 length equals 15 residues. Germline-derived CDR1 and CDR2 are KGHSH and LQKENI. CDR3 sequence reads: CASSAAPGNGYGYTF. The CDR3 coding sequence is TGTGCCAGCTCAGCAGCTCCGGGGAATGGCTATGGCTACACCTTC.

This chain uses TRBV7-9 with TRBJ2-1; 12 bases are shared with TRBD1. V trimming: 3 bases; J trimming: 7 bases; junction bases outside the gene matches: 7. Germline CDR1 SEHNR, CDR2 FQNEAQ (reference sequence). CDR3 size: 16 residues. The CDR3 DNA is TGTGCCAGCAGCTTGTGGGACAGGGGGCGCGGTAATGAGCAGTTCTTC. This translates into CASSLWDRGRGNEQFF.

The chain carries TRBV11-3 and TRBJ2-7; weak D call: TRBD1 (5 bases). The CDR3 is 14 amino acids. Germline loops: CDR1 SGHNT, CDR2 YENEEA. With 5 bases removed from V and 2 bases from J, the gap between germline ends came to 13 bases. CDR3 amino acids: CASSPAGKTYEQYF. The CDR3 coding sequence is TGTGCCAGCAGCCCCGCAGGGAAGACCTACGAGCAGTACTTC.

The chain carries TRBV2 and TRBJ1-4; 8 bases are shared with TRBD1. CDR1 and CDR2 (germline): SNHLY, FYNNEI. The J segment lost 4 bases and the V segment lost 4 bases, leaving 2 bases of the junction unmatched. CDR3 size: 14 residues. This CDR3 reads CASSGTGHNEKLFF. CDR3 DNA: TGTGCCAGCAGTGGGACAGGGCATAATGAAAAACTGTTTTTT.

V is TRBV28 and J is TRBJ1-4; 10 bases fit TRBD1. The CDR3 has 16 amino acids. The J segment lost 7 bases and the V segment lost 5 bases, leaving 10 bases of the junction unmatched. Germline V gives CDR1 MDHEN, CDR2 SYDVKM. CDR3 sequence reads: CASSTSGTGALEKLFF. CDR3 nucleotide sequence: TGTGCCAGCAGTACCTCCGGGACAGGGGCTCTTGAAAAACTGTTTTTT.

The rearrangement uses TRBV29-1 and TRBJ1-2, with 9 bases aligning to TRBD1. This CDR3 is 13 amino acids long. V trimming: 6 bases; J trimming: 7 bases; junction bases outside the gene matches: 9. Germline-derived CDR1 and CDR2 are SQVTM and ANQGSEA. Here the CDR3 reads CSVGDRDPTGYTF. CDR3 sequence (DNA): TGCAGCGTGGGGGACAGGGATCCGACTGGCTACACCTTC.

The rearrangement links TRBV6-1 to TRBJ1-4; maybe TRBD1 (5 bases). Germline-derived CDR1 and CDR2 are MNHNS and SASEGT. This CDR3 is 16 amino acids long. Trimming left V 0 bases short and J 7 bases short, with 15 bases between. This CDR3 reads CASSEALRQGAEKLFF. The CDR3 bases are TGTGCCAGCAGTGAAGCGCTTCGGCAGGGTGCTGAAAAACTGTTTTTT.

V usage is TRBV5-1 and J usage is TRBJ2-1, with 7 bases aligning to TRBD1. J gave up 7 bases and V 0 bases, and 7 bases lay outside the gene matches. The CDR3 is 15 amino acids. From germline, CDR1 is SGHRS and CDR2 YFSETQ. This CDR3 is CASSLALDRENEQFF. CDR3 sequence (DNA): TGCGCCAGCAGCTTGGCACTTGACAGGGAGAATGAGCAGTTCTTC.